This T cell receptor beta chain is from a study of blood T cell repertoires in COVID-19. In the study overall: Sources were T cells, B-cell-depleted T cells, or PBMCs; the material itself was cDNA or gDNA.

The V gene lost 1 base and the J gene lost 4 bases, with 11 bases spanning the gap. CDR1 and CDR2 from the germline V gene are SEHNR and FQNEAQ (reference sequence). The CDR3 length is 15 residues. As originally analysed: The assay estimated nucleated cells by amplifying reference gene primers. TCRdb keeps only in-frame clones here, not all; method: immunoSEQ multiplex PCR. V, J and clone size reflect that table, while D and trimming were determined from the DNA. The table records 250,000 to 350,000 clones, around 90% of them present only once. This chain links TRBV7-9 with TRBJ1-5, with D maybe TRBD1 (6 bases). The sample taken for sequencing was peripheral blood. The TCR sequence derives from a woman between 45 and 60 years old with COVID-19, enrolled during active disease. In DNA, the CDR3 is TGTGCCAGCAGCTTAGTGTCAGGGGCTAATCAGCCCCAGCATTTT. Its translation: CASSLVSGANQPQHF.